Reported below is one TCR beta chain. As yet, its antigen is unknown. Primers used in a second PCR of about 7 to 12 cycles were a sample-barcoded 5' primer and a J-beta primer mix. TCRdb fed the 5' RACE reads into MiXCR, producing one record per CDR3 protein. The sample yields roughly 1.9 million distinct CDR3 sequences, roughly two fifths seen once. The record originates from a study of blood T cells in healthy people across ages. Study conclusions and caveats: Per million T cells, the diversity of TCR beta decreased roughly linearly as age advanced. Higher diversity, along with more naive CD4+ cells, distinguished long-lived donors from aged donors.

This CDR3 has 13 residues. Germline values: CDR1 ENHRY, CDR2 SYGVKD. In each sample, at least 6 million PBMCs were isolated. Sequenced sample: blood. The J gene is TRBJ2-4, the V gene TRBV10-3, with D possibly TRBD2 on 5 matching bases. TRBJ2-7 explains the end of the DNA better; the J call may be wrong. This TCR was recovered from a human donor in good health. The CDR3 DNA sequence: TGTGCCATCAGTGACGGGAACTTTTACGAGCAGTACTTC. Its protein product is CAISDGNFYEQYF.